Below, 32 T cell receptor beta chains from the same sample are listed, as sequenced in a study of T cell repertoires in cytomegalovirus infection. Antigens of these TCRs are unknown. TCRdb processed the reads anew with MiXCR; each CDR3 protein has one entry. The sample carries approximately 1,000,000 distinct CDR3 sequences, about 33% recorded once. Material: cultured CD8+ T cells from PBMCs, obtained from culture after CMV antigen stimulation. The receptors come from a human donor in good health (CMV status not recorded). Some clones in this sample may be carry-over from other donors' samples.

This chain links TRBV7-9 with TRBJ1-2; possible D gene TRBD1, 6 bases. V was clipped by 1 base and J by 8 bases, with 14 bases between them. The CDR3 runs to 14 residues. Germline CDR1 SEHNR, CDR2 FQNEAQ (reference sequence). The CDR3 sequence: CASSLVILDRGYTF. For the CDR3, the DNA is TGTGCCAGCAGCTTAGTTATACTTGACAGGGGCTACACCTTC.

In the case of this clonotype: Relative to the germline gene, one junction end is altered; a read error may explain this. The V gene is TRBV7-9, the J gene TRBJ1-5; TRBD1 agrees at 7 bases. This CDR3 region has 14 residues. The germline gives CDR1 SEHNR, CDR2 FQNEAQ (reference sequence). The CDR3 nucleotides read TGTGCCAGCAGCCAGGGGGGGGTGGGTCAGCCCCAGCGTTTT. Amino acid sequence: CASSQGGVGQPQRF. The complete variable domain, with remaining parts taken from reference TRBV7-9 and TRBJ1-5, reads DTGVSQNPRHKITKRGQNVTFRCDPISEHNRLYWYRQTLGQGPEFLTYFQNEAQLEKSRLLSDRFSAERPKGSFSTLEIQRTEQGDSAMYLCASSQGGVGQPQRFGDGTRLSIL.

This clonotype turned up a few times. The chain joins TRBV14 to TRBJ2-5; no clear D gene. The CDR3 has 14 amino acids. With 0 bases removed from V and 5 bases from J, the gap between germline ends came to 10 bases. Germline-derived CDR1 and CDR2 are SGHDN and FVKESK. The CDR3 reads CASSQEFSWETQYF. DNA for the CDR3: TGTGCCAGCAGCCAAGAATTTAGTTGGGAGACCCAGTACTTC.

This clonotype appeared many times. This chain connects TRBV15 to TRBJ2-5, with D perhaps TRBD1 (5 bases). Germline V gene data show CDR1 as LNHNV and CDR2 as YYDKDF (reference sequence). This CDR3 has 17 amino acids. V lost 0 bases and J lost 5, with 19 bases in between. CDR3 in amino acids: CATSRDLISLTAETQYF. The CDR3 region has the DNA TGTGCCACCAGCAGAGATTTGATTTCGCTGACAGCGGAGACCCAGTACTTC. The full variable domain, its missing parts supplied by reference TRBV15 and TRBJ2-5, is DAMVIQNPRYQVTQFGKPVTLSCSQTLNHNVMYWYQQKSSQAPKLLFHYYDKDFNNEADTPDNFQSRRPNTSFCFLDIRSPGLGDTAMYLCATSRDLISLTAETQYFGPGTRLLVL.

This clonotype turned up a few times. The chain couples TRBV12-5 to TRBJ2-3, with 7 bases that match TRBD2. The germline CDR1 and CDR2 sequences are LGHNT and FRNRAP. V trimming: 3 bases; J trimming: 2 bases; junction bases outside the gene matches: 8. This CDR3 has 16 residues. CDR3 protein: CASGFGREQLTDTQYF. The DNA of the CDR3 is TGTGCTAGTGGTTTTGGGAGGGAACAACTCACAGATACGCAGTATTTT. Full variable domain (rest looked up from reference TRBV12-5 and TRBJ2-3): DARVTQTPRHKVTEMGQEVTMRCQPILGHNTVFWYRQTMMQGLELLAYFRNRAPLDDSGMPKDRFSAEMPDATLATLKIQPSEPRDSAVYFCASGFGREQLTDTQYFGPGTRLTVL.

This clonotype was detected a few times. The J gene is TRBJ2-1, the V gene TRBV4-1, with 8 bases lining up with TRBD1. Trimming took 0 bases from V and 5 from J; bases not matched to a gene: 3. The CDR3 loop spans 15 amino acids. Germline CDR1 MGHRA, CDR2 YSYEKL. The CDR3 DNA sequence: TGCGCCAGCAGCCAAGATAAGGACAGGGACAATGAGCAGTTCTTC. Its translation is CASSQDKDRDNEQFF.

This rearrangement joins TRBV5-1 to TRBJ2-3, with a tentative D call TRBD2 (6 bases). The V gene's germline CDR1 is SGHRS and CDR2 YFSETQ. V lost 3 bases and J lost 2, with 16 bases in between. This CDR3 comprises 16 residues. The CDR3 loop reads CASSSRGTSYTDTQYF. CDR3 coding DNA: TGCGCCAGCAGCTCCCGTGGGACTTCCTACACAGATACGCAGTATTTT.

V gene TRBV6-5 combines with J gene TRBJ2-2; 11 bases match TRBD2. The CDR3 loop spans 15 amino acids. V lost 10 bases, J lost 3 bases, and 7 bases stayed unmatched. Germline V gives CDR1 MNHEY, CDR2 SVGAGI. CDR3 in amino acids: CATTIAGGYTGELFF. Written as DNA, the CDR3 is TGTGCCACCACGATAGCGGGGGGGTACACCGGGGAGCTGTTTTTT.

Turning to this clonotype: A much larger clone lies one base from this, so it may be a read error. CDR3 residues: CANSSKNTEAFF. The CDR3 DNA is TGTGCCAACAGCTCTAAGAACACTGAAGCTTTCTTT. The V gene is TRBV7-2, the J gene TRBJ1-1; unclear D gene. CDR3 length equals 12 residues. Per germline, CDR1 SGHTA and CDR2 FQGNSA.

V and J are TRBV7-9 and TRBJ2-5; D is possibly TRBD1 (6 bases). The V end was cut by 5 bases, the J end by 2 bases, with 12 bases between. This CDR3 has 14 amino acids. CDR1 and CDR2 (germline): SEHNR, FQNEAQ (reference sequence). The CDR3 DNA sequence: TGTGCCAGCAGCCCCCTCGGGACACAAGAGACCCAGTACTTC. Translating gives CASSPLGTQETQYF. Complete variable domain (other parts from reference TRBV7-9 and TRBJ2-5): DTGVSQNPRHKITKRGQNVTFRCDPISEHNRLYWYRQTLGQGPEFLTYFQNEAQLEKSRLLSDRFSAERPKGSFSTLEIQRTEQGDSAMYLCASSPLGTQETQYFGPGTRLLVL.

At least ten counts were recorded for this clonotype. This chain links TRBV7-9 with TRBJ1-5; D unresolved. CDR1 and CDR2 from the germline V gene are SEHNR and FQNEAQ (reference sequence). Trimming left V 2 bases short and J 1 base short, with 0 bases between. The CDR3 runs 12 residues. The CDR3 reads CASSLSNQPQHF. CDR3 DNA sequence: TGTGCCAGCAGCTTAAGCAATCAGCCCCAGCATTTT.

The chain is built from TRBV27 and TRBJ2-3; D unresolved. The CDR3 has 13 residues. Trimming left V 6 bases short and J 11 bases short, with 18 bases between. Looked up from germline, CDR1 is MNHEY and CDR2 is SMNVEV (reference sequence). The CDR3 nucleotides are TGTGCCAGCAGCCCTCCGAGAGGCCTGGGGCAGTATTTT. Translated: CASSPPRGLGQYF.

At least ten counts were recorded for this clonotype. The CDR3 spells CASSFRGLPTDTQYF. The CDR3 DNA sequence: TGTGCCAGCAGCTTCCGGGGGCTACCCACAGATACGCAGTATTTT. This chain connects TRBV7-9 to TRBJ2-3, with D perhaps matching TRBD1 or TRBD2 (6 bases each). Germline V gene sequence: CDR1 SEHNR, CDR2 FQNEAQ (reference sequence). The CDR3 runs 15 residues. Deletions cut 3 bases from V and 2 bases from J, with 12 bases between.

The chain couples TRBV19 to TRBJ1-1; a possible D gene is TRBD1 (5 bases). The CDR3 has 15 amino acids. The V and J ends lost 3 bases and 4 bases respectively, with 15 bases between them. The germline V gene encodes CDR1 LNHDA and CDR2 SQIVND (reference sequence). DNA for the CDR3: TGTGCCAGTAGTATGATGTGGGGACTCAGCACTGAAGCTTTCTTT. Translated: CASSMMWGLSTEAFF.

The chain combines TRBV27 with TRBJ1-1; unclear D gene. The V gene lost 5 bases and the J gene lost 1 base, with 11 bases spanning the gap. The CDR3 has 14 amino acids. Germline loops: CDR1 MNHEY, CDR2 SMNVEV (reference sequence). CDR3 coding DNA: TGTGCCAGCAGTAAGGGCACCTCGAACACTGAAGCTTTCTTT. It is translated as CASSKGTSNTEAFF.

This sequence joins TRBV6-6 and TRBJ1-6; TRBD1 agrees at 7 bases. V lost 0 bases and J lost 9; bases outside the gene matches: 5. Per the germline V gene, CDR1 is MNHNY and CDR2 is SVGAGI (reference sequence). The CDR3 runs 15 residues. The CDR3 spells CASSYSPGGTSPLHF. CDR3 nucleotide sequence: TGTGCCAGCAGTTACTCCCCAGGGGGTACTTCACCCCTCCACTTT.

Notes on this clonotype: A much larger clone sits a single nucleotide away, making a read error possible. This sequence joins TRBV7-6 and TRBJ2-1; TRBD2 matches 7 bases. This CDR3 comprises 15 residues. CDR1 is SGHVS and CDR2 is FNYEAQ in the germline V gene. CDR3: CASSLVAGEYNKQFF. In DNA form, the CDR3 reads TGTGCCAGCAGCTTAGTTGCGGGGGAGTACAATAAGCAGTTCTTC.

This clonotype came up once. With a much larger clone just one base away, this may be a read error. V is TRBV7-9 and J is TRBJ2-2; D unresolved. Germline values: CDR1 SEHNR, CDR2 FQNEAQ (reference sequence). This CDR3 has 14 amino acids. The CDR3 nucleotides are TGTGCCAACAGCCCCTCAAGGGCCCCCGGGGAGCTGTTTTTT. It specifies CANSPSRAPGELFF.

The chain recombines TRBV7-3 with TRBJ2-5; D perhaps matches TRBD2 (6 bases). Trimming stripped 5 bases from V and 5 bases from J, with 15 bases between. Per the germline V gene, CDR1 is SGHTA and CDR2 is FQGTGA. This CDR3 spans 14 amino acids. The chain's CDR3 is CASSTASDWETQYF. For the CDR3, the DNA is TGTGCCAGCAGCACAGCTAGCGACTGGGAGACCCAGTACTTC.

This rearrangement joins TRBV15 to TRBJ2-1; possibly TRBD1 for D (5 bases). The CDR3 covers 17 residues. The germline V gene has CDR1 LNHNV and CDR2 YYDKDF (reference sequence). V lost 2 bases and J 0 bases, leaving 14 bases between the germline ends. In DNA, the CDR3 is TGTGCCACCAGCAGACCCCTCCAGGGTCCCTCCTACAATGAGCAGTTCTTC. The encoded protein is CATSRPLQGPSYNEQFF.

The chain combines TRBV27 with TRBJ2-7; 12 bases are shared with TRBD2. CDR1 is MNHEY and CDR2 is SMNVEV in the germline V gene (reference sequence). The CDR3 extends over 16 amino acids. The CDR3 region is CASSSRLAGDRYEQYV. DNA of the CDR3: TGTGCTAGCAGTTCGAGACTAGCGGGGGACCGATACGAGCAGTACGTC.

V usage is TRBV25-1 and J usage is TRBJ2-3; no reliable D call. The germline V gene has CDR1 MGHDK and CDR2 SYGVNS. The CDR3 contains 16 residues. Trimming stripped 0 bases from V and 2 bases from J, with 12 bases between. The CDR3 DNA sequence: TGTGCCAGCAGTGAATATTTTGACGGAACCACAGATACGCAGTATTTT. Residues: CASSEYFDGTTDTQYF.

This clonotype was detected a few times. The chain carries TRBV28 and TRBJ2-7; D assignment may be TRBD1 or TRBD2 (5 bases each). Germline CDR1 MDHEN, CDR2 SYDVKM. This CDR3 is built from 17 residues. V was clipped by 4 bases and J by 1 base, with 20 bases between them. DNA of the CDR3: TGTGCCAGCAGTTCGACTTTATCCGGGACCTCGTCCTACGAGCAGTACGTC. Amino acids: CASSSTLSGTSSYEQYV.

This clonotype occurred once. A read error may account for a junction end that differs from germline. The V gene is TRBV11-3, the J gene TRBJ2-5, with 7 bases lining up with TRBD1. The CDR3 is 17 residues long. From germline, CDR1 is SGHNT and CDR2 YENEEA. CDR3 sequence (DNA): TGTGCCAACAGCTTAGGCCGGACAGGAGACTTCCAAGAGACCCAGTACTTC. This codes for CANSLGRTGDFQETQYF.

This clonotype appeared a single time. V is TRBV9 and J is TRBJ1-2, with D maybe TRBD1 (5 bases). The V end was cut by 3 bases, the J end by 0 bases, with 12 bases between. This CDR3 spans 15 amino acids. Looked up from germline, CDR1 is SGDLS and CDR2 is YYNGEE. CDR3 in DNA: TGTGCCAGCAGCGAATACAGGAATTCTAACTATGGCTACACCTTC. Its protein is CASSEYRNSNYGYTF.

This chain links TRBV20-1 with TRBJ2-7; D might be TRBD1 (5 bases). CDR1 is DFQATT, CDR2 SNEGSKA, per germline (reference sequence). V was cut by 0 bases and J by 3 bases, with 12 bases left in between. The CDR3 is 14 residues long. The CDR3 reads CSARDQKGRYEQYF. The CDR3 nucleotides are TGCAGTGCTAGAGATCAAAAGGGGCGCTACGAGCAGTACTTC.

This sequence joins TRBV4-3 and TRBJ1-2; a weak D match, TRBD1 (5 bases). The CDR3 runs to 15 residues. Germline V gives CDR1 LGHNA, CDR2 YSLEER. Trimming cost V 1 base and J 4 bases, with 13 bases left between them. CDR3 sequence reads: CASSQVGAGGYGYTF. The CDR3 DNA reads TGCGCCAGCAGCCAAGTTGGGGCGGGGGGCTATGGCTACACCTTC.

This clonotype was observed many times. The chain carries TRBV7-6 and TRBJ2-2; 11 nucleotides agree with TRBD2. CDR1 is SGHVS and CDR2 is FNYEAQ in the germline V gene. The V gene end was trimmed by 8 bases and the J gene end by 0 bases; junction bases not matched to a gene: 5. The CDR3 sequence is 16 residues long. The CDR3 sequence is CASSLAGVTNTGELFF. The CDR3 nucleotides read TGTGCCAGCTCACTAGCGGGGGTTACGAACACCGGGGAGCTGTTTTTT.

This clonotype has more than one count but fewer than ten. The chain has TRBV11-3 and TRBJ2-1; maybe TRBD1 (6 bases). CDR1 SGHNT and CDR2 YENEEA come from the germline V gene. The CDR3 length is 16 residues. Deletions cut 5 bases from V and 5 bases from J, with 19 bases between. The CDR3 loop is CASSNRQIWDNNEQFF. CDR3 sequence (DNA): TGTGCCAGCAGCAACCGACAAATTTGGGACAACAATGAGCAGTTCTTC.

This clonotype was detected many times. The chain links TRBV7-2 to TRBJ2-3; 10 positions match TRBD2. Losses at the gene ends were 2 bases for V and 4 bases for J; bases not matched to a gene: 3. CDR3 size: 15 residues. CDR1 is SGHTA, CDR2 FQGNSA, per germline. The CDR3 coding sequence is TGTGCCAGCAGCTTATACGGGACTAGCGCAGATACGCAGTATTTT. Its protein product is CASSLYGTSADTQYF. Combining the CDR3 with reference TRBV7-2 and TRBJ2-3 gives the whole variable domain GAGVSQSPSNKVTEKGKDVELRCDPISGHTALYWYRQSLGQGLEFLIYFQGNSAPDKSGLPSDRFSAERTGGSVSTLTIQRTQQEDSAVYLCASSLYGTSADTQYFGPGTRLTVL.

For the CDR3, the DNA is TGCGCCAGCAGCCAAGTGTCGACACAGGCACCTACCTATGGCTACACCTTC. Protein product: CASSQVSTQAPTYGYTF. This sequence joins TRBV4-3 and TRBJ1-2; maybe TRBD1 (5 bases). V was cut by 1 base and J by 4 bases, with 19 bases left in between. CDR3 length equals 17 residues. Per the germline V gene, CDR1 is LGHNA and CDR2 is YSLEER.

This clonotype came up a few times. The rearrangement links TRBV6-1 to TRBJ1-5, with D possibly TRBD1 on 6 matching bases. The V end was cut by 8 bases, the J end by 2 bases, with 10 bases between. Germline CDR1 reads MNHNS; CDR2 reads SASEGT. The CDR3 extends over 13 amino acids. The CDR3, as DNA: TGTGCCAGCCGGGACACCGGCAATCAGCCCCAGCATTTT. Translated, it gives CASRDTGNQPQHF.